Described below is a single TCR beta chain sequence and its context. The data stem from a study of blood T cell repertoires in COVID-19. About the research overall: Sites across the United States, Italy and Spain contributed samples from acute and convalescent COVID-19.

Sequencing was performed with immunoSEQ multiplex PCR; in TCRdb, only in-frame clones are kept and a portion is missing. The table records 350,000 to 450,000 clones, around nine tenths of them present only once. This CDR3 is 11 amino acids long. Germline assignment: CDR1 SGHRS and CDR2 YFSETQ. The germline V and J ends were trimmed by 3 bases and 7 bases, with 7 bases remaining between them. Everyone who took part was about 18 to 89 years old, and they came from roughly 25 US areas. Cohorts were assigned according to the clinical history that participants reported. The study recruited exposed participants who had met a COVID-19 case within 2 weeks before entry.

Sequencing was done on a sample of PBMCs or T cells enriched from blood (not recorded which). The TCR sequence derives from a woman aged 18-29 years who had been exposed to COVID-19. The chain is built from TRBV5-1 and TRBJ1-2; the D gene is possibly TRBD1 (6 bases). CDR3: CASSSGVGYTF. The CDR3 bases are TGCGCCAGCAGCTCAGGGGTTGGCTACACCTTC.